The next 13 T cell receptor beta chains were all read from a single sample in a study of T cell responses to AZD1222 COVID-19 vaccine. Repertoires were generated with immunoSEQ multiplex PCR, while TCRdb's copy carries only in-frame clones and drops some. The table shows tens of thousands of clones, with more than 75% occurring only once. The source was peripheral blood, collected on day 0 of AZD1222 vaccination. These receptors were obtained from an adult in good health.

This chain joins TRBV5-6 and TRBJ1-2; 7 nucleotides line up with TRBD1. The germline V gene has CDR1 SGHDT and CDR2 YYEEEE. The CDR3 runs to 11 residues. The J segment lost 10 bases and the V segment lost 3 bases, leaving 3 bases of the junction unmatched. CDR3 residues: CASSWDSYYTF. CDR3 DNA: TGTGCCAGCAGCTGGGACAGCTACTACACCTTC. Complete variable domain (other parts from reference TRBV5-6 and TRBJ1-2): DAGVTQSPTHLIKTRGQQVTLRCSPKSGHDTVSWYQQALGQGPQFIFQYYEEEERQRGNFPDRFSGHQFPNYSSELNVNALLLGDSALYLCASSWDSYYTFGSGTRLTVV.

On this clone: At one end, the junction sequence differs from germline, possibly due to a read error. The chain employs TRBV19 and TRBJ2-7; the D is unclear. Per germline, CDR1 LNHDA and CDR2 SQIVND (reference sequence). The CDR3 runs 13 residues. DNA for the CDR3: TGTGCCAGTAGTATAATTCAAAGCGAGGCAAGACACTTC. This encodes CASSIIQSEARHF.

This chain connects TRBV7-2 to TRBJ1-3, with unresolved D. CDR3 length: 13 residues. The V end lost 8 bases, the J end lost 5 bases, and 13 bases lay between the germline ends. The germline gives CDR1 SGHTA, CDR2 FQGNSA. The CDR3 DNA follows: TGTGCCAGCGGCTCACTAAACCGAAACACCATATATTTT. Translating it yields CASGSLNRNTIYF.

The sample holds one count of this clone. V usage is TRBV19 and J usage is TRBJ1-1; 8 bases agree with TRBD1. V trimming: 2 bases; J trimming: 1 base; junction bases outside the gene matches: 3. The CDR3 totals 15 residues. Germline V gene sequence: CDR1 LNHDA, CDR2 SQIVND (reference sequence). The CDR3 protein is CASSIWGTGNTEAFF. CDR3 DNA sequence: TGTGCCAGTAGTATATGGGGGACAGGGAACACTGAAGCTTTCTTT.

V gene TRBV6-5 combines with J gene TRBJ1-1; 7 positions agree with TRBD1. The CDR3 loop spans 15 amino acids. V lost 5 bases, J lost 2 bases, and 8 bases stayed unmatched. CDR1 is MNHEY, CDR2 SVGAGI, per germline. CDR3 sequence (DNA): TGTGCCAGCAGTCAACCAGGGGGAGGAAACACTGAAGCTTTCTTT. Translating it yields CASSQPGGGNTEAFF.

The V and J genes are TRBV9 and TRBJ1-3, with TRBD1 identical over 9 bases. V lost 0 bases, J lost 4 bases, and 2 bases stayed unmatched. CDR1 is SGDLS, CDR2 YYNGEE, per germline. The CDR3 has 15 residues. The CDR3 coding sequence is TGTGCCAGCAGCGTAGCACAGGGGGCAGGAAACACCATATATTTT. Translation: CASSVAQGAGNTIYF.

V gene TRBV7-3 combines with J gene TRBJ2-2; D is perhaps TRBD1 (5 bases). Germline CDR1 reads SGHTA; CDR2 reads FQGTGA. This CDR3 has 15 residues. Trimming took 1 base from V and 2 from J, leaving 8 bases between them. As DNA, the CDR3 is TGTGCCAGCAGCTTAAGGGGCCTAAACACCGGGGAGCTGTTTTTT. It is translated as CASSLRGLNTGELFF.

The chain is built from TRBV7-9 and TRBJ2-2; D is ambiguous. CDR3 length: 15 residues. V lost 3 bases and J 5 bases, leaving 13 bases between the germline ends. Germline-derived CDR1 and CDR2 are SEHNR and FQNEAQ (reference sequence). The CDR3 sequence: CASSFPDRWTGELFF. CDR3 nucleotide sequence: TGTGCCAGCAGCTTTCCCGATCGCTGGACCGGGGAGCTGTTTTTT.

V gene TRBV9 combines with J gene TRBJ1-3; D is unclear. The V end was cut by 0 bases, the J end by 0 bases, with 7 bases between. Germline lookup yields CDR1 SGDLS and CDR2 YYNGEE. The CDR3 length is 15 residues. In DNA, the CDR3 is TGTGCCAGCAGCGTAGAAATGGGCTCTGGAAACACCATATATTTT. Its protein is CASSVEMGSGNTIYF.

The chain links TRBV11-2 to TRBJ1-1; possibly TRBD1 for D (5 bases). Per the germline V gene, CDR1 is SGHAT and CDR2 is FQNNGV. The V end was cut by 6 bases, the J end by 9 bases, with 20 bases between. This CDR3 region has 14 residues. The CDR3 DNA sequence: TGTGCCAGCAGTCGCGACAGAACGACCCTGAAAGCTTTCTTT. Translation gives CASSRDRTTLKAFF.

The chain links TRBV28 to TRBJ2-3; weak D call: TRBD1 (6 bases). This CDR3 is 13 amino acids long. V was trimmed by 5 bases and J by 5 bases, leaving 11 bases between them. Per germline, CDR1 MDHEN and CDR2 SYDVKM. For the CDR3, the DNA is TGTGCCAGCAGTGGCCCAGGGGTAGATACGCAGTATTTT. This sequence encodes CASSGPGVDTQYF.

J is TRBJ2-1 and V is TRBV19; 9 bases match TRBD2. CDR1 is LNHDA, CDR2 SQIVND, per germline (reference sequence). The CDR3 totals 15 residues. After removal of 4 bases from V and 4 bases from J, the junction contained 5 bases not matched to a gene. CDR3 in DNA: TGTGCCAGTAGTAGCGGGAGGGAAGATTACAATGAGCAGTTCTTC. Its translation is CASSSGREDYNEQFF.

This chain uses TRBV5-4 with TRBJ2-7; 7 positions match TRBD1. CDR1 and CDR2 (germline): SGHNT, YYREEE (reference sequence). The CDR3 runs 16 residues. Germline trimming cut 0 bases from V and 1 base from J; bases unmatched to any gene: 7. CDR3 nucleotide sequence: TGTGCCAGCAGCTTGGGAGGGGGACAGAGATCCTACGAGCAGTACTTC. Protein product: CASSLGGGQRSYEQYF.